Listed below are T cell receptor beta chains from one sample, sequenced in a study of T cell repertoires in cytomegalovirus infection. These TCRs are of unknown antigen specificity. Each CDR3 protein gets one entry after TCRdb re-called the reads with MiXCR. The sample lists a few hundred thousand distinct CDR3 sequences; about 44% were seen once. This specimen consisted of cultured PBMCs, obtained from culture after CMV antigen stimulation. These receptors came from a human donor in good health (CMV status not recorded). Some clones in this sample may be carry-over from other donors' samples. Both conserved end residues are part of each CDR3. The order of the fields is J gene, D gene, V gene, clone size, CDR3 protein, CDR3 DNA. D genes are given only for firm matches. Expanded clones get a size class; other rows say once, few or many, or leave the size out.

TRBJ2-1,.,TRBV4-1,.,CASSQVRVTKLMPYNEQFF,TGCGCCAGCAGCCAAGTCAGGGTGACTAAACTTATGCCCTACAATGAGCAGTTCTTC
TRBJ2-7,TRBD1,TRBV27,.,CASSPSQGDKTYEQYF,TGTGCCAGCAGTCCCAGCCAGGGGGATAAAACCTACGAGCAGTACTTC
TRBJ1-1,.,TRBV7-2,.,CASSFRDLNTEAYF,TGTGCCAGCAGCTTCCGGGACCTGAACACTGAAGCTTACTTC
TRBJ1-4,.,TRBV30,.,CAWSGGRKEKLFF,TGTGCCTGGAGTGGGGGGCGGAAGGAAAAACTGTTTTTT
TRBJ2-3,.,TRBV12-3/TRBV12-4,.,CAIGAGTDTQYF,TGTGCCATAGGGGCTGGTACAGATACGCAGTATTTT
TRBJ2-3,.,TRBV12-3/TRBV12-4,few,CASSLDPPSTDTQYF,TGTGCCAGCAGTTTAGACCCACCCAGCACAGATACGCAGTATTTT
TRBJ2-4,.,TRBV20-1,.,CSSGVVQERIRWNIQYF,TGCAGTTCAGGAGTCGTACAGGAGCGTATACGGTGGAACATTCAGTACTTC
TRBJ2-7,.,TRBV11-2,.,CASSLTGYSYEQYF,TGTGCCAGCAGCTTAACGGGGTACTCCTACGAGCAGTACTTC
TRBJ2-2,.,TRBV4-1,once,CASSQEVAGFNTGELFF,TGCGCCAGCAGCCAAGAGGTGGCAGGCTTCAACACCGGGGAGCTGTTTTTT
TRBJ2-1,TRBD2,TRBV7-2,many,CASSLAPFTSENEQFF,TGTGCCAGCAGCTTAGCCCCCTTTACTAGCGAGAATGAGCAGTTCTTC
TRBJ2-7,.,TRBV5-5,.,CASSLATRGWGTYEQYF,TGTGCCAGCAGCTTGGCGACGCGAGGTTGGGGGACCTACGAGCAGTACTTC
TRBJ2-4,TRBD1,TRBV19,.,CASSTQGANAKNIQYF,TGTGCCAGTAGTACACAGGGGGCCAACGCCAAAAACATTCAGTACTTC
TRBJ1-4,TRBD1,TRBV2,.,CASSDGTGAGDEKLFF,TGTGCCAGCAGTGACGGGACAGGGGCTGGGGATGAAAAACTGTTTTTT
TRBJ2-4,.,TRBV15,.,CATSRDFRIGGHQTKNIQYF,TGTGCCACCAGCAGAGATTTTAGGATAGGGGGGCACCAGACTAAAAACATTCAGTACTTC
TRBJ1-2,TRBD1,TRBV2,.,CASLQGNGYTF,TGTGCCAGCCTACAGGGGAATGGCTACACCTTC
TRBJ2-3,.,TRBV6-2/TRBV6-3,few,CASSSTLSDTQYF,TGTGCCAGCAGTTCAACCCTTTCCGATACGCAGTATTTT
TRBJ2-3,TRBD2,TRBV10-2,.,CASSVLAGGVTDTQYF,TGCGCCAGCAGTGTACTAGCGGGAGGGGTCACAGATACGCAGTATTTT
TRBJ1-2,.,TRBV6-5,.,CASSYGRGTYGYTF,TGTGCCAGCAGTTACGGGAGGGGCACGTATGGCTACACCTTC
TRBJ2-7,TRBD1,TRBV2,once,CASSSDRAAEQYF,TGTGCCAGCAGTTCCGACAGGGCGGCCGAGCAGTACTTC
TRBJ1-2,.,TRBV7-9,.,CASSFGDTFYGYTF,TGTGCCAGCAGTTTCGGGGACACCTTCTATGGCTACACCTTC
TRBJ1-6,.,TRBV7-4,.,CASSLERDNSPLHF,TGTGCCAGCAGCTTAGAACGGGATAATTCACCCCTCCACTTT
TRBJ1-5,TRBD1,TRBV7-9,.,CASSSDREGNQPQHF,TGTGCCAGCAGTTCGGACAGGGAGGGCAATCAGCCCCAGCATTTT
TRBJ1-2,.,TRBV27,.,CASSLRGGGAYGYTF,TGTGCCAGCAGTTTACGCGGGGGGGGCGCCTATGGCTACACCTTC